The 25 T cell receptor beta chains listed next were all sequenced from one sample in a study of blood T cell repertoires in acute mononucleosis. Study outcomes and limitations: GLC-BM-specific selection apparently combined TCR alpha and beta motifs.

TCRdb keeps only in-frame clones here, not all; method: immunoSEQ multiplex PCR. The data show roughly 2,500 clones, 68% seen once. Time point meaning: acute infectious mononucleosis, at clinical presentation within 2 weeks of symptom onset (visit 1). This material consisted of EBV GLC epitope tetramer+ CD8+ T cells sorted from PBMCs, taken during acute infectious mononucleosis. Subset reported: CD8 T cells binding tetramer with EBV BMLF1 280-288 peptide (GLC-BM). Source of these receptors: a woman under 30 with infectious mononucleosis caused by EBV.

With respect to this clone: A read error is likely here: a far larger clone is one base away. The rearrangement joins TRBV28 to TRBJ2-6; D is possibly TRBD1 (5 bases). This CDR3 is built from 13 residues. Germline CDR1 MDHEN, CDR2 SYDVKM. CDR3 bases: TGTGCCAGCACCCCCTCTGGGGCCGACGTCCTGACTTTC. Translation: CASTPSGADVLTF.

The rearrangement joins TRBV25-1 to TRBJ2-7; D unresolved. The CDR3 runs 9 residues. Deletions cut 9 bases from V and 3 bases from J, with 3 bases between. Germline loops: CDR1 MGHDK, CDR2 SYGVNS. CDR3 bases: TGTGCCAGGCTCTACGAGCAGTACTTC. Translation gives CARLYEQYF.

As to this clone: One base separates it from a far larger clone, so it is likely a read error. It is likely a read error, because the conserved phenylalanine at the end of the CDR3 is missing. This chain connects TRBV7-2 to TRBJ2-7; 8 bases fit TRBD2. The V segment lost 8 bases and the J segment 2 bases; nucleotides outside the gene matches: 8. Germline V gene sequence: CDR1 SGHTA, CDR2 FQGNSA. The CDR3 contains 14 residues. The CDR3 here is CASGAGANPYEQYS. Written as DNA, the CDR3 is TGTGCCAGCGGAGCGGGAGCCAACCCCTACGAGCAGTACTCC.

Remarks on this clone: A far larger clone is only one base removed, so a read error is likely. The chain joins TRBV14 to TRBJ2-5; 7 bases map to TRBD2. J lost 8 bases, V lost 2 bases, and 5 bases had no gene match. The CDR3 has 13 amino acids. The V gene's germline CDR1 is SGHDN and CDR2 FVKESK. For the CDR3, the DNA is TGTGCCAGCAGCCAATGGCCGGGGGGTACCCAGTACTTC. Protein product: CASSQWPGGTQYF.

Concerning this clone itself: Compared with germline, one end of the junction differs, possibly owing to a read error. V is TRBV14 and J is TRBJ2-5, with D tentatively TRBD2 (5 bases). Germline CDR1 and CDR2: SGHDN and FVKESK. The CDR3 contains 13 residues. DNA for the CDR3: TGTGCCTGCAGCCAATCGCCGGGGTGTACCCAGTACTTC. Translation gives CACSQSPGCTQYF.

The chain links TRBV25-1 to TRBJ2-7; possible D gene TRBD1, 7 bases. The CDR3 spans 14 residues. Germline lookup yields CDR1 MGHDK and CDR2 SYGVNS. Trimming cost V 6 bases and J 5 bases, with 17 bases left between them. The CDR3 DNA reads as TGTGCCAGCAGCTTGGAGGGGGCCCTCGACGAGCAGTACTTC. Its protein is CASSLEGALDEQYF.

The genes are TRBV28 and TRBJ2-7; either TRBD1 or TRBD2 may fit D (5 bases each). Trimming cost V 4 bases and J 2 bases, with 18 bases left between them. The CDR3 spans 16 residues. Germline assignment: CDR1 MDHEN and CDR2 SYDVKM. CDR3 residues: CASSYSPRDPAYEQYF. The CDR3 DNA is TGTGCCAGCAGTTACTCGCCCCGGGACCCAGCCTACGAGCAGTACTTC.

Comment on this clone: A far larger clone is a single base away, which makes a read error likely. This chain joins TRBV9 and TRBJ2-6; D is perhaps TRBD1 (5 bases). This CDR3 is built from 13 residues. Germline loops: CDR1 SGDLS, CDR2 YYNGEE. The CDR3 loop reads CASTPSGADVLTF. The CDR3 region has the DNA TGTGCCAGCACCCCCTCTGGGGCCGACGTCCTGACTTTC.

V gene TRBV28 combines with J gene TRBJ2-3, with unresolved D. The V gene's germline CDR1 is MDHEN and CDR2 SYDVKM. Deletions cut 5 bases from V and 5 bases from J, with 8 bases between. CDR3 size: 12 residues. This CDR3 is CASSGARDTQYF. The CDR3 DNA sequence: TGTGCCAGCAGTGGAGCTAGAGATACGCAGTATTTT.

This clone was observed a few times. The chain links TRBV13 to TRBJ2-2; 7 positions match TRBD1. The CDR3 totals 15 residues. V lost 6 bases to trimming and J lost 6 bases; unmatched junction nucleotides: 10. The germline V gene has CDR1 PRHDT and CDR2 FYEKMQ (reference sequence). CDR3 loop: CASSGGQVNPGELFF. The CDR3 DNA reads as TGTGCCAGCAGTGGCGGACAGGTTAACCCCGGGGAGCTGTTTTTT.

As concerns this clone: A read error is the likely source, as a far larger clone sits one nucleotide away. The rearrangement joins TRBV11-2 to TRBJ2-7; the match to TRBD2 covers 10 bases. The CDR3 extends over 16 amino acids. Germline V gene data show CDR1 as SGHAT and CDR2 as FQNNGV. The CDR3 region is CACSLAWVAGGNEQYF. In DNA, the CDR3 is TGTGCCTGCAGCTTAGCTTGGGTAGCGGGGGGAAACGAGCAGTACTTC.

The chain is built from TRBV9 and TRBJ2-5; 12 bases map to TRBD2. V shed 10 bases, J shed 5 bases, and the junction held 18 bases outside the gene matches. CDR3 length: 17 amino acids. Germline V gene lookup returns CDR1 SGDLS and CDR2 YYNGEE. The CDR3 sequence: CARGVGQLAGGGETQYF. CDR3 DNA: TGTGCCCGCGGCGTAGGCCAACTAGCGGGGGGAGGGGAGACCCAGTACTTC.

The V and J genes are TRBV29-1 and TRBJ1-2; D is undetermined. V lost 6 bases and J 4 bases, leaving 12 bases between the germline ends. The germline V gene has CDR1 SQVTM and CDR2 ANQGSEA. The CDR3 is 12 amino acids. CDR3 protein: CSVWVSFYGYTF. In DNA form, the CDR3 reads TGCAGCGTGTGGGTGAGCTTCTATGGCTACACCTTC.

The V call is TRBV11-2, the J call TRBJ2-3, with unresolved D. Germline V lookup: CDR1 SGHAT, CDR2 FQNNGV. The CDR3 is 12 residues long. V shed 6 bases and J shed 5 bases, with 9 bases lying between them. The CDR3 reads CASSGARDTQYF. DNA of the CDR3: TGTGCCAGCAGTGGAGCTAGAGATACGCAGTATTTT.

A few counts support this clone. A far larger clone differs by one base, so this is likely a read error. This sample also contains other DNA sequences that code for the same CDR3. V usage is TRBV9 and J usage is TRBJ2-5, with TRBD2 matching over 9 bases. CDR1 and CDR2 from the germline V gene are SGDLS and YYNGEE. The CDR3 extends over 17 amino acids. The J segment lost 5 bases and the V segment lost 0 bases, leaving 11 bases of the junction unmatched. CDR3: CASSVGQQAGGGETQYF. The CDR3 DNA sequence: TGTGCCAGCAGCGTAGGCCAACAAGCGGGGGGAGGGGAGACCCAGTACTTC.

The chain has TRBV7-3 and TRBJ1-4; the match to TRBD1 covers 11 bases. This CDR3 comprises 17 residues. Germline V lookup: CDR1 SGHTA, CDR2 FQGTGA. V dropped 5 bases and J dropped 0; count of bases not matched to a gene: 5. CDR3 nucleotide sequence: TGTGCCAGCAGCCCGTGGGACAGGGGGGCAACTAATGAAAAACTGTTTTTT. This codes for CASSPWDRGATNEKLFF.

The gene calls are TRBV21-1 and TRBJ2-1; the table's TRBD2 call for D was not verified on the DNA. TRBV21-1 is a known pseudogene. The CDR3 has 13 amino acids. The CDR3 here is CASSQSPGGLQFF. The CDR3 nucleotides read TGTGCCAGCAGCCAATCCCCGGGGGGGCTTCAGTTCTTC.

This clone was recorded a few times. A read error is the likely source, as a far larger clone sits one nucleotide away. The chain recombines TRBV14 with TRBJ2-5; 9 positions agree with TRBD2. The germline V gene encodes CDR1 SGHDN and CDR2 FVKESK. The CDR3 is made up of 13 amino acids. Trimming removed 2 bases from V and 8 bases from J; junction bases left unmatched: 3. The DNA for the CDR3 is TGTGCCAGCAGCCAATCGCGGGGGGGTACCCAGTACTTC. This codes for CASSQSRGGTQYF.

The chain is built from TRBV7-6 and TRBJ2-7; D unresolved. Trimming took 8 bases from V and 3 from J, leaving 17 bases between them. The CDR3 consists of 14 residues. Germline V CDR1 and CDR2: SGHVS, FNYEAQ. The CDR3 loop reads CASADGAKIYEQYF. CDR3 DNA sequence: TGTGCCAGCGCGGACGGTGCTAAGATCTACGAGCAGTACTTC.

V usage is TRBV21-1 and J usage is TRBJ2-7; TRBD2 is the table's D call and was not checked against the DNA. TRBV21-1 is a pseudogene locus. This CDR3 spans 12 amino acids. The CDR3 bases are TGTGCCAGCAGCGTAGAAGAGGGCGAGCAGTACTTC. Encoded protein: CASSVEEGEQYF.

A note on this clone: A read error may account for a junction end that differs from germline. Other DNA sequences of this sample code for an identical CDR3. In nucleotides, the CDR3 is TGCGCCCGCAGCGTAGGCCAACTCGCGGGGGGAGGGGAGACCCAGTACTTC. Residues: CARSVGQLAGGGETQYF. The rearrangement joins TRBV9 to TRBJ2-5; TRBD2 agrees at 8 bases. Germline V gene sequence: CDR1 SGDLS, CDR2 YYNGEE. The CDR3 contains 17 residues. Drawing the rest from reference TRBV9 and TRBJ2-5, the complete variable domain is DSGVTQTPKHLITATGQRVTLRCSPRSGDLSVYWYQQSLDQGLQFLIQYYNGEERAKGNILERFSAQQFPDLHSELNLSSLELGDSALYFCARSVGQLAGGGETQYFGPGTRLLVL.

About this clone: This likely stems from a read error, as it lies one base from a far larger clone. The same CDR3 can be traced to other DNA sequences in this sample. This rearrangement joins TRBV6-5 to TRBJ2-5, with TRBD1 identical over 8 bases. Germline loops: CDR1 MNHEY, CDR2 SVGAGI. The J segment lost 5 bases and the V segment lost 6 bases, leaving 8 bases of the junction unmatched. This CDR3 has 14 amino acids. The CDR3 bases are TGTGCCAGCAGACAATGGACAGGGCAGGAGACCCAGTACTTC. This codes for CASRQWTGQETQYF.

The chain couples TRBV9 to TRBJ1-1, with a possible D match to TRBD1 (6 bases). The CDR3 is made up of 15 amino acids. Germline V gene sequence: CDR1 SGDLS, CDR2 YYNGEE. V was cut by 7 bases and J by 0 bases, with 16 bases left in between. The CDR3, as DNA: TGTGCCAGCGTAGAGGGGGGGCTTGTGAACACTGAAGCTTTCTTT. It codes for CASVEGGLVNTEAFF. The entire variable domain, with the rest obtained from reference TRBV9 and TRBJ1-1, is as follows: DSGVTQTPKHLITATGQRVTLRCSPRSGDLSVYWYQQSLDQGLQFLIQYYNGEERAKGNILERFSAQQFPDLHSELNLSSLELGDSALYFCASVEGGLVNTEAFFGQGTRLTVV.

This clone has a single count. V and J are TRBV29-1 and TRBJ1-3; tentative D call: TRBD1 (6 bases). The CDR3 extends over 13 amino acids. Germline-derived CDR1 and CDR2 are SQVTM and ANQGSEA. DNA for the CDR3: TGCAGTGCCAGATCAGGGGTTGGAAACACCATATATTTT. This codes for CSARSGVGNTIYF.

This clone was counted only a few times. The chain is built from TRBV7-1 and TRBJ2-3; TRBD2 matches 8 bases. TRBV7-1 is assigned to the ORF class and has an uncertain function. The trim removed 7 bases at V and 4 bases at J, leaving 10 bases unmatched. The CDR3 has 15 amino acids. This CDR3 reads CASNPPGLVSDTQYF. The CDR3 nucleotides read TGTGCCAGCAACCCCCCGGGACTAGTGTCAGATACGCAGTATTTT.